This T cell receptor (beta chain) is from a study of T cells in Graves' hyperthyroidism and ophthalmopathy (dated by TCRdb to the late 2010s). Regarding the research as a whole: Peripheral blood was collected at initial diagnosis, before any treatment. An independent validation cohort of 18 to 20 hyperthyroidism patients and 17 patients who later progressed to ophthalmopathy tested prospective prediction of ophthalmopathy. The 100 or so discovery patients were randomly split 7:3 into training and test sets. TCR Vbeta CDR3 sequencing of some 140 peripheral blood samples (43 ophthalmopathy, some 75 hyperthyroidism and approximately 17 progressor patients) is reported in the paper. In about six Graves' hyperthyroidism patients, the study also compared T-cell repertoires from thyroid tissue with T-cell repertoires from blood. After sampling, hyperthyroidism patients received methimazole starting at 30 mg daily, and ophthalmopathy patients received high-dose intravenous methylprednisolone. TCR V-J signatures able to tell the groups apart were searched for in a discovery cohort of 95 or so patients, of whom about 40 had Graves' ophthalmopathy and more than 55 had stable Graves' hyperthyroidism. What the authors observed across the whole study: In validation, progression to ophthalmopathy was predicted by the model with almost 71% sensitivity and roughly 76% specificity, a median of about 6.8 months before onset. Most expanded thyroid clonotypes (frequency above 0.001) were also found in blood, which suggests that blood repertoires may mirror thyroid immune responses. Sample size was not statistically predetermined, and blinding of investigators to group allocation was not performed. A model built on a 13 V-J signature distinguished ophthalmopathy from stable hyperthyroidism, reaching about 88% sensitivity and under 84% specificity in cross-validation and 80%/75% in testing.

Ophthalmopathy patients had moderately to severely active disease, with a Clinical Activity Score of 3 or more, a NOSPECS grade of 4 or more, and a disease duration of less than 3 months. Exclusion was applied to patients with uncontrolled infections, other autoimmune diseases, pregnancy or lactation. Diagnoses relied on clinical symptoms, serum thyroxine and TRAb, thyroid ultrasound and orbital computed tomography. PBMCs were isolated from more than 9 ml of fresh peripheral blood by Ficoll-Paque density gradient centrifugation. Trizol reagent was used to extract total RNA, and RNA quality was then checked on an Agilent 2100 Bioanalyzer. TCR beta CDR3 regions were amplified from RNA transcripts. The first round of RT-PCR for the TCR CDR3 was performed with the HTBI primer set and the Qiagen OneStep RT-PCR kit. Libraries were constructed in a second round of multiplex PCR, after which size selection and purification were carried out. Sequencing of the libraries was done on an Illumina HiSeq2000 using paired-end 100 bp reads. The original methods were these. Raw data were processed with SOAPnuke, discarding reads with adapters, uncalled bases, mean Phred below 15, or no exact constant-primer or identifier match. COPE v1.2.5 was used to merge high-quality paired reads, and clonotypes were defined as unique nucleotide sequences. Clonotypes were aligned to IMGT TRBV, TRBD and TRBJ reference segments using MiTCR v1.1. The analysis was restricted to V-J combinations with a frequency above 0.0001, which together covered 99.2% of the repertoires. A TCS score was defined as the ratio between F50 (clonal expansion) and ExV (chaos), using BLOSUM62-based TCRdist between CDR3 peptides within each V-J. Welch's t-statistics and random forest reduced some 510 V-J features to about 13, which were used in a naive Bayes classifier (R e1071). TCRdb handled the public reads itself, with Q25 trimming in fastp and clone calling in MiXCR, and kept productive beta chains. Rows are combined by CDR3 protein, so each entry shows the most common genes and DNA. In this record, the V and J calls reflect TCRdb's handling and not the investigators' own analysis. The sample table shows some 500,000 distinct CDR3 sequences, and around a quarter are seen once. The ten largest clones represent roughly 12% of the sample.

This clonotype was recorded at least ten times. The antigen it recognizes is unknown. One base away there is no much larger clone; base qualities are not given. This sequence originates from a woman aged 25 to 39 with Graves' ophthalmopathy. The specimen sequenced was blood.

The CDR3 protein: CASSQGQIPTPYEQYF. At the DNA level, the sequence is TGCGCCAGCAGCCAAGGACAGATCCCTACACCTTACGAGCAGTACTTC. The chain employs TRBV4-1 and TRBJ2-7; TRBD1 is possibly the D segment (5 matching bases). The trim is 1 base for V and 4 bases for J, with a gap of 17 bases between the germline ends. CDR1 and CDR2 (MGHRA, YSYEKL) derive from the germline V gene. The CDR3 contains 16 residues, cysteine and phenylalanine counted. CDR3 DNA only is kept here, 48 bases in frame from base 1.